The T cell receptor (beta chain) described here comes from a study of blood T cell repertoires in COVID-19. Sequenced by immunoSEQ multiplex PCR; TCRdb stores in-frame clones only, minus some. The table lists hundreds of thousands of clones, 86% of them singletons. The V gene lost 1 base and the J gene lost 6 bases, with 10 bases spanning the gap. Germline CDR1 and CDR2: SGHAT and FQDESV (reference sequence). The CDR3 has 15 amino acids. The sequence was obtained from a man aged 25 to 40 who had recovered from COVID-19. Sequencing was carried out using PBMCs or T cells enriched from blood (not recorded which). The chain joins TRBV11-1 to TRBJ1-6; D not certain. CDR3: CASSLGAGLNSPLHF. CDR3 DNA sequence: TGTGCCAGCAGCTTAGGCGCAGGTCTTAATTCACCCCTCCACTTT.